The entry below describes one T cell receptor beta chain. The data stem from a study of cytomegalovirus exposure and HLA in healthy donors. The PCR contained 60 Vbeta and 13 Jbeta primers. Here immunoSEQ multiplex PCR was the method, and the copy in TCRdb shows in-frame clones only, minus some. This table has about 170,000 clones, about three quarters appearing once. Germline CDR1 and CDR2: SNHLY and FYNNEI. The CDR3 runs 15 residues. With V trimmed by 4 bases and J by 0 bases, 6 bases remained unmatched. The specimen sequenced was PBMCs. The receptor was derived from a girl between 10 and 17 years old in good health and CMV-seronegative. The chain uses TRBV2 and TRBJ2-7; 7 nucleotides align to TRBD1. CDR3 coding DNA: TGTGCCAGCAGTGGGGGGACAGACACCTCCTACGAGCAGTACTTC. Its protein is CASSGGTDTSYEQYF. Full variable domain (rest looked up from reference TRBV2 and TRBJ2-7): EPEVTQTPSHQVTQMGQEVILRCVPISNHLYFYWYRQILGQKVEFLVSFYNNEISEKSEIFDDQFSVERPDGSNFTLKIRSTKLEDSAMYFCASSGGTDTSYEQYFGPGTRLTVT.